Listed below are T cell receptor beta chains from one sample, sequenced in a study of shared clonotypes between healthy human individuals. The repertoire was sequenced with immunoSEQ multiplex PCR; TCRdb's copy has only in-frame clones and lacks some. The data show fewer than 500,000 clones, approximately 79% seen once. The specimen sequenced was PBMCs. Source of these receptors: a woman aged 40 to 55 in good health. Some clones in this sample may be carry-over from other donors' samples. CDR3s include the opening cysteine and the closing phenylalanine or tryptophan. The D gene is left open where the match is weak. Clone size is not always given. Where it is, it says once, few, many or a class for expanded clones.

>many|-|TRBV7-3|TRBJ2-1
CASSFSSGSRGGEQFF
TGTGCCAGCAGCTTCTCTAGCGGATCCCGAGGGGGTGAGCAGTTCTTC
>once|TRBD2|TRBV2|TRBJ2-3
CASSERESTDTQYF
TGTGCCAGCAGTGAGCGGGAGTCCACAGATACGCAGTATTTT
>-|-|TRBV5-4|TRBJ2-6
CASRSAVDSGANVLTF
TGTGCCAGCCGGTCGGCGGTCGACTCTGGGGCCAACGTCCTGACTTTC
>-|TRBD1|TRBV18|TRBJ1-2
CASSPQWTGGDDSGYTF
TGTGCCAGCTCACCCCAGTGGACAGGGGGCGACGATAGTGGCTACACCTTC
>-|-|TRBV6-1|TRBJ2-1
CASSLTGRYNEQFF
TGTGCCAGCAGTCTCACGGGCCGTTACAATGAGCAGTTCTTC
>-|-|TRBV27|TRBJ1-1
CASTRGRNTEAFF
TGTGCCAGCACCAGGGGTAGGAACACTGAAGCTTTCTTT
>-|TRBD1|TRBV5-1|TRBJ2-7
CASSSALAGGYEQYF
TGCGCCAGCAGCTCCGCCTTAGCAGGGGGTTACGAGCAGTACTTC
>few|-|TRBV7-7|TRBJ2-1
CASSSLSDEQFF
TGTGCTAGCAGCTCACTATCCGATGAGCAGTTCTTC
>many|-|TRBV29-1|TRBJ1-2
CSVEDLLSGYTF
TGCAGCGTTGAAGATCTGCTAAGTGGCTACACCTTC
>-|-|TRBV6-1|TRBJ2-7
CASIDSGDPSYEQYF
TGTGCCAGCATCGATTCGGGGGACCCCTCCTACGAGCAGTACTTC
>few|-|TRBV7-9|TRBJ2-4
CASSLGWGTWYF
TGTGCCAGCAGCTTAGGCTGGGGTACGTGGTACTTC
>-|TRBD1|TRBV27|TRBJ2-7
CASSLTGGVTYEQYF
TGTGCCAGCAGCCTAACAGGGGGCGTAACCTACGAGCAGTACTTC
>-|TRBD2|TRBV19|TRBJ2-3
CASSILWTSGGTDTQYF
TGTGCCAGTAGTATCCTGTGGACTAGCGGAGGCACAGATACGCAGTATTTT
>-|-|TRBV5-1|TRBJ2-7
CASSPQGPAYEQYF
TGCGCCAGCAGCCCTCAGGGGCCCGCCTACGAGCAGTACTTC